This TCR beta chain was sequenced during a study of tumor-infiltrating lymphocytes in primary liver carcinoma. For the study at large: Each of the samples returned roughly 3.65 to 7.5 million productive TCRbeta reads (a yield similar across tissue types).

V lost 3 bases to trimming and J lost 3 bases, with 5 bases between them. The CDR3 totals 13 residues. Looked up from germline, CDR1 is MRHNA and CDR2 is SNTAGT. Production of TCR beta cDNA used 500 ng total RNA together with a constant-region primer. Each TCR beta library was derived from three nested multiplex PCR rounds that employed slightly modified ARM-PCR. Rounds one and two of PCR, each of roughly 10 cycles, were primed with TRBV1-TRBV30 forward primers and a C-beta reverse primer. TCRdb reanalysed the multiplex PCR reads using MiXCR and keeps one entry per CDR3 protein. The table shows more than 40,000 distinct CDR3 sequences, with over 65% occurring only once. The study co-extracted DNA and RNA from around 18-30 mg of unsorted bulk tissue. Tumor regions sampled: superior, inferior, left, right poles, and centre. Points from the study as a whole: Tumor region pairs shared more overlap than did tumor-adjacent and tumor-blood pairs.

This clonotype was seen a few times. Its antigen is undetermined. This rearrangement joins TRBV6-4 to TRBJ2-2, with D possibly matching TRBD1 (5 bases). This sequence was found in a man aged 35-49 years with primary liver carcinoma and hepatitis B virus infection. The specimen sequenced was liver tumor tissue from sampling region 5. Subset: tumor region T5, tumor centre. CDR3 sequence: CASSEGDTGELFF. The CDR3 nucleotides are TGTGCCAGCAGTGAAGGGGACACCGGGGAGCTGTTTTTT.